This T cell receptor (gamma chain) was identified during a study of human gamma delta and Vdelta1 T cells. General study points: Reportedly, Delta One T cells were polyclonal and broadly targeted acute myeloid leukemia.

Regarding this clone: No antigen is known for it.

TCRdb re-called clones from the PCR reads using CATT. This table has about 3,900 gamma-chain clones, over 15% appearing once. CDR1 and CDR2 (germline): VTNTFY, YDVSTARD (reference sequence). V lost 1 base to trimming and J lost 8 bases; unmatched junction nucleotides: 11. This CDR3 spans 14 amino acids. This chain uses TRGV3 with TRGJ1 or TRGJ2. The origin of this receptor is a human donor in good health. Specimen: Vdelta1 gamma-delta T cells from blood grown in culture (DOT cells). For the CDR3, the DNA is TGTGCCACCTGGGACAGCCCCGAGACGGATAAGAAACTCTTT. Protein: CATWDSPETDKKLF.